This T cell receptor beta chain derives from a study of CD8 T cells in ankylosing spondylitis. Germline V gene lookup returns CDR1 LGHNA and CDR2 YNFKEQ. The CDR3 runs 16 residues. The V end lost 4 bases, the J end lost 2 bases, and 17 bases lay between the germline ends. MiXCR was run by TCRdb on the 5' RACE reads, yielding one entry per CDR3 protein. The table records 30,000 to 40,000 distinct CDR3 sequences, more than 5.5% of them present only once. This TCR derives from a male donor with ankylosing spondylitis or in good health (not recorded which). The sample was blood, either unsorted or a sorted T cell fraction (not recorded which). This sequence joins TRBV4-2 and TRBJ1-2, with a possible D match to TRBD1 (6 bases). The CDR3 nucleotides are TGTGCCAGCAGCCCCCGCGGTACGAGGGGGAACTATGGCTACACCTTC. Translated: CASSPRGTRGNYGYTF.